A single sample is the source of the 12 T cell receptor beta chains below, sequenced in a study of shared clonotypes between healthy human individuals. TCRdb keeps only in-frame clones here, not all; method: immunoSEQ multiplex PCR. There are approximately 2,300,000 clones in the sample; around 90% occur only once, and 0.37% lies in the top ten. The sequenced sample consisted of naive CD4+ T cells from PBMCs. Subset here: CD45RA+ positively selected. The receptors here all came from a man younger than 35 in good health. Some clones in this sample may be carry-over from other donors' samples.

About this clone itself: This same CDR3 is encoded by further DNA sequences in the sample. The genes are TRBV6-5 and TRBJ2-1; the match to TRBD2 covers 10 bases. There are 14 residues in the CDR3. The germline V gene has CDR1 MNHEY and CDR2 SVGAGI. V lost 5 bases, J lost 4 bases, and 2 bases stayed unmatched. Here the CDR3 reads CASSGLAAYNEQFF. The CDR3 coding sequence is TGTGCCAGCAGTGGACTAGCGGCGTACAATGAGCAGTTCTTC.

J is TRBJ2-7 and V is TRBV28, with 8 bases fitting TRBD1. CDR1 and CDR2 from the germline V gene are MDHEN and SYDVKM. The CDR3 length is 17 residues. V lost 8 bases to trimming and J lost 0 bases; unmatched junction nucleotides: 15. CDR3 in amino acids: CASPNPRDRISSYEQYF. CDR3 coding DNA: TGTGCCAGCCCCAACCCCCGGGACAGGATAAGCTCCTACGAGCAGTACTTC.

This chain uses TRBV4-1 with TRBJ1-2; D unclear. The CDR3 loop spans 11 amino acids. The V end lost 5 bases, the J end lost 13 bases, and 14 bases lay between the germline ends. CDR1 and CDR2 (germline): MGHRA, YSYEKL. The CDR3 bases are TGCGCCAGCAGCACCCGTGTCAAGGTCACCTTC. This codes for CASSTRVKVTF.

The rearrangement uses TRBV2 and TRBJ1-4; D unclear. The CDR3 extends over 12 amino acids. The germline CDR1 and CDR2 sequences are SNHLY and FYNNEI. With 5 bases removed from V and 6 bases from J, the gap between germline ends came to 7 bases. CDR3 sequence: CASSKLDEKLFF. In nucleotides, the CDR3 is TGTGCCAGCAGTAAACTAGATGAAAAACTGTTTTTT.

V is TRBV6-8 and J is TRBJ1-5; a possible D gene is TRBD1 (5 bases). Trimming took off 5 bases at V and 5 bases at J, with 19 bases between the two ends. Germline V lookup: CDR1 MNHGY, CDR2 SAAAGT. CDR3 length: 16 residues. CDR3 protein: CASSLLDPLGDQPQHF. The CDR3 nucleotides read TGTGCCAGCAGTCTACTTGACCCCTTGGGGGATCAGCCCCAGCATTTT.

The chain recombines TRBV19 with TRBJ1-5, with D unclear. The CDR3 runs to 15 residues. Per the germline V gene, CDR1 is LNHDA and CDR2 is SQIVND (reference sequence). Trimming took 3 bases from V and 5 from J, leaving 14 bases between them. The CDR3 loop reads CASSMAKGPYQPQHF. CDR3 DNA sequence: TGTGCCAGTAGTATGGCAAAGGGCCCCTATCAGCCCCAGCATTTT.

A remark on this clone: Additional DNA sequences in this sample encode the identical CDR3. Here the CDR3 DNA reads TGTGCCAGCAGCTTAGAGGGGAATGAGCAGTTCTTC. Translated, it gives CASSLEGNEQFF. The rearrangement uses TRBV11-3 and TRBJ2-1; D gene ambiguous. The CDR3 is 12 amino acids. V dropped 0 bases and J dropped 7 bases, with 4 bases sitting between them. Germline-derived CDR1 and CDR2 are SGHNT and YENEEA. Using reference TRBV11-3 and TRBJ2-1 for the parts outside the CDR3, the full variable domain is EAGVVQSPRYKIIEKKQPVAFWCNPISGHNTLYWYLQNLGQGPELLIRYENEEAVDDSQLPKDRFSAERLKGVDSTLKIQPAELGDSAVYLCASSLEGNEQFFGPGTRLTVL.

This clone was seen once. The V call is TRBV5-6, the J call TRBJ2-3, with TRBD2 matching 13 bases. The CDR3 length is 16 residues. Germline lookup yields CDR1 SGHDT and CDR2 YYEEEE. V dropped 4 bases and J dropped 2; count of bases not matched to a gene: 4. CDR3 in DNA: TGTGCCAGCAGCATGGGGACTAGCGGGAACACAGATACGCAGTATTTT. Encoded protein: CASSMGTSGNTDTQYF.

Here the CDR3 DNA reads TGTGCCAGCAGCGCATGGACTAGCGGGACAAATGAGCAGTTCTTC. It is translated as CASSAWTSGTNEQFF. The rearrangement links TRBV9 to TRBJ2-1; 12 positions match TRBD2. The germline gives CDR1 SGDLS, CDR2 YYNGEE. The junction had 5 bases not matched to a gene; V was cut back by 3 bases and J by 7 bases. The CDR3 runs 15 residues.

The rearrangement links TRBV6-1 to TRBJ2-7; D not certain. This CDR3 is 13 amino acids long. Deletions cut 4 bases from V and 5 bases from J, with 12 bases between. Germline CDR1 and CDR2: MNHNS and SASEGT. CDR3 bases: TGTGCCAGCAGTGTACGTATCGTTCACGAGCAGTACTTC. The encoded protein is CASSVRIVHEQYF.

The chain employs TRBV15 and TRBJ2-6; 9 bases align to TRBD1. The CDR3 runs 15 residues. Germline V gene lookup returns CDR1 LNHNV and CDR2 YYDKDF (reference sequence). The ends lost 0 bases at V and 9 bases at J; junction bases unmatched: 3. CDR3 DNA: TGTGCCACCAGCAGAGAGGGACAGGGTGACAACGTCCTGACTTTC. It is translated as CATSREGQGDNVLTF.

The J gene is TRBJ2-7, the V gene TRBV7-8; possibly TRBD1 or TRBD2 for D (5 bases each). V was trimmed by 5 bases and J by 2 bases, leaving 16 bases between them. CDR1 and CDR2 (germline): SGHVS, FQNEAQ. This CDR3 has 15 residues. CDR3 protein: CASSRGSSGTYEQYF. CDR3 DNA sequence: TGTGCCAGCAGCCGGGGCTCTTCGGGTACCTACGAGCAGTACTTC. Complete variable domain (other parts from reference TRBV7-8 and TRBJ2-7): GAGVSQSPRYKVAKRGQDVALRCDPISGHVSLFWYQQALGQGPEFLTYFQNEAQLDKSGLPSDRFFAERPEGSVSTLKIQRTQQEDSAVYLCASSRGSSGTYEQYFGPGTRLTVT.